A selection of T cell receptor beta chains follows, all from one sample in a study of CXCR3-negative and CXCR3-positive naive CD8 T cells. From the 5' RACE reads, TCRdb lists one entry per CDR3 protein and no DNA. This sample's table has 50,000 to 55,000 distinct CDR3 sequences. Specimen: naive CXCR3- CD8+ T cells from blood. These TCRs come from a human donor in good health. Some clones in this sample may be carry-over from other donors' samples. Each CDR3 is given with its conserved first and last residue. Clone size is given for some rows only: seen once, a few or many times, or a class if the clone is expanded.

len: 14
j_gene: TRBJ2-1
v_gene: TRBV10-3
abundance: .
CDR3aa: CAISAGTGMYEQFF

len: 15
j_gene: TRBJ2-1
v_gene: TRBV7-3
abundance: .
CDR3aa: CASSSSPGRLNEQFF

len: 13
j_gene: TRBJ2-5
v_gene: TRBV20-1
abundance: .
CDR3aa: CSANTGEWETQYF

len: 19
j_gene: TRBJ2-1
v_gene: TRBV5-5
abundance: .
CDR3aa: CASSLLPTSGVSQGWEQFF

len: 14
j_gene: TRBJ2-1
v_gene: TRBV29-1
abundance: .
CDR3aa: CSVQSGESYNEQFF

len: 13
j_gene: TRBJ2-3
v_gene: TRBV24-1
abundance: .
CDR3aa: CATSEKATDTQYF

len: 16
j_gene: TRBJ2-5
v_gene: TRBV10-3
abundance: .
CDR3aa: CAISESIAGGEETQYF

len: 18
j_gene: TRBJ1-6
v_gene: TRBV6-5
abundance: .
CDR3aa: CASSPRGQPEQENSPLHF

len: 14
j_gene: TRBJ2-7
v_gene: TRBV27
abundance: .
CDR3aa: CASWKTGGFHEQYF

len: 13
j_gene: TRBJ2-7
v_gene: TRBV2
abundance: .
CDR3aa: CASSESEVYEQYF

len: 14
j_gene: TRBJ1-1
v_gene: TRBV9
abundance: medium-sized
CDR3aa: CASSGEGGAKGAFF